The 5 T cell receptor beta chains below all came from one sample that was sequenced in a study of T-cell reconstitution after alpha-beta-depleted transplantation in children. Preparation of the TCRbeta library involved a method that used unique molecular identifiers. Using its own MiXCR run on the PCR reads, TCRdb lists one record per CDR3 protein. The sample has 450,000 to 600,000 distinct CDR3 sequences; approximately 32% are singletons. The specimen was PBMCs from the stem cell graft donor, collected from the stem cell graft. These receptors were collected from a human donor who donated a stem cell graft to a child with aplastic anemia.

The chain employs TRBV6-1 and TRBJ1-1; D gene unclear. Germline V lookup: CDR1 MNHNS, CDR2 SASEGT. Trimming removed 5 bases at V and 5 bases at J, with 15 bases between. CDR3 length equals 14 residues. DNA of the CDR3: TGTGCCAGCAGTCCAAGAATTGCAAAGACTGAAGCTTTCTTT. Residues: CASSPRIAKTEAFF.

The chain's CDR3 is CASSPTQQGVHLNQPQHF. As DNA, the CDR3 is TGTGCCAGCTCACCAACGCAGCAGGGGGTCCACCTCAATCAGCCCCAGCATTTT. J is TRBJ1-5 and V is TRBV18; 7 nucleotides match TRBD1. The CDR3 is made up of 18 amino acids. Germline V gives CDR1 KGHSH, CDR2 LQKENI. With 2 bases clipped from V and 3 bases from J, the junction kept 13 bases outside the gene matches.

The table lists this clonotype with a few counts. The rearrangement uses TRBV7-2 and TRBJ2-7; 7 bases map to TRBD1. Germline V gene sequence: CDR1 SGHTA, CDR2 FQGNSA. The CDR3 spans 14 residues. The V gene end was trimmed by 4 bases and the J gene end by 2 bases; junction bases not matched to a gene: 5. This CDR3 reads CASSWGQRAYEQYF. The CDR3, as DNA: TGTGCCAGCAGCTGGGGACAGAGGGCCTACGAGCAGTACTTC. The full variable domain, rest sourced from reference TRBV7-2 and TRBJ2-7, is GAGVSQSPSNKVTEKGKDVELRCDPISGHTALYWYRQSLGQGLEFLIYFQGNSAPDKSGLPSDRFSAERTGGSVSTLTIQRTQQEDSAVYLCASSWGQRAYEQYFGPGTRLTVT.

The rearrangement links TRBV12-3 or TRBV12-4 to TRBJ2-1; 10 positions agree with TRBD2. This CDR3 is built from 14 residues. The V and J ends lost 5 bases and 5 bases, in that order; junction bases with no gene match: 3. The CDR3 region is CASSRTSGDNEQFF. CDR3 nucleotides: TGTGCCAGCAGTCGGACTAGCGGAGACAATGAGCAGTTCTTC.

The chain combines TRBV5-3 with TRBJ2-7, with D possibly called TRBD1 or TRBD2 (6 bases each). TRBV5-3 is an ORF for which the function is uncertain. V was pared by 0 bases and J by 2 bases, with 15 bases between. The CDR3 length is 16 residues. CDR3 in amino acids: CARSLVSGRGAYEQYV. DNA for the CDR3: TGTGCCAGAAGCTTGGTATCGGGTAGGGGGGCCTACGAGCAGTACGTC.